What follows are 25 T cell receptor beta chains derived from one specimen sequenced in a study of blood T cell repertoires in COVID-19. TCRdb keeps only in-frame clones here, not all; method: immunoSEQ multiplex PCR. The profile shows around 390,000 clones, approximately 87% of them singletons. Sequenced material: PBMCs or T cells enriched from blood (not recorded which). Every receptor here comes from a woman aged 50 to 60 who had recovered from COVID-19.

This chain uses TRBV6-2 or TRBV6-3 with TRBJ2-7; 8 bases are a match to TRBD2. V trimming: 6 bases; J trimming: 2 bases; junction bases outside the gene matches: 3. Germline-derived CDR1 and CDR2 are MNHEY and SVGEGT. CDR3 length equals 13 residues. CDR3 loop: CASSWGLAYEQYF. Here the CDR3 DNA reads TGTGCCAGCAGCTGGGGACTAGCCTACGAGCAGTACTTC.

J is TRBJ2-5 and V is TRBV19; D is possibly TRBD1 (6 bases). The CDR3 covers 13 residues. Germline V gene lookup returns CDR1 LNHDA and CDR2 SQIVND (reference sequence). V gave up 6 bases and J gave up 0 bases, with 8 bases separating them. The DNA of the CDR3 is TGTGCCAGTAGCAGGGGTTACCAAGAGACCCAGTACTTC. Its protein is CASSRGYQETQYF.

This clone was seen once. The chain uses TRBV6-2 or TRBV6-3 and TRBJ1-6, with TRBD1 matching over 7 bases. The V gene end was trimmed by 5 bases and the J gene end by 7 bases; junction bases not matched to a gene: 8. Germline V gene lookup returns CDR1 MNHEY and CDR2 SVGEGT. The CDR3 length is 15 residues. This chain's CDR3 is CASSNRQGGNSPLHF. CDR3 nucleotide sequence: TGTGCCAGCAGTAACCGACAGGGAGGCAATTCACCCCTCCACTTT.

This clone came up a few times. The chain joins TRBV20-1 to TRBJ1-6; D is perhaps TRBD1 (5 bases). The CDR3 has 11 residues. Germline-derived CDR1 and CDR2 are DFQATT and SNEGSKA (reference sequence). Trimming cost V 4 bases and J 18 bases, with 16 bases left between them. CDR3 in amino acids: CSATHQGVGHF. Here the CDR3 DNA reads TGCAGTGCTACCCATCAGGGCGTAGGCCACTTT.

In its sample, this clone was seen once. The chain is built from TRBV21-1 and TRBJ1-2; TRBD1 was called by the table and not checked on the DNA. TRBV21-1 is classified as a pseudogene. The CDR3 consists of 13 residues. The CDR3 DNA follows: TGTGCCAGCACCAGACAGGGGGCGGGTGGCTACACCTTC. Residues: CASTRQGAGGYTF.

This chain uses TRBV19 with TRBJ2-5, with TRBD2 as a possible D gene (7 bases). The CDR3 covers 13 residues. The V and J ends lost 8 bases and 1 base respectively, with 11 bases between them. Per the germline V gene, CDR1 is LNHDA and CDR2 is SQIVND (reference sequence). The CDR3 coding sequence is TGTGCCAGTGGGGGGGCGACCCAAGAGACCCAGTACTTC. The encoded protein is CASGGATQETQYF. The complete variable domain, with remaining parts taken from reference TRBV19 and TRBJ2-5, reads DGGITQSPKYLFRKEGQNVTLSCEQNLNHDAMYWYRQDPGQGLRLIYYSQIVNDFQKGDIAEGYSVSREKKESFPLTVTSAQKNPTAFYLCASGGATQETQYFGPGTRLLVL.

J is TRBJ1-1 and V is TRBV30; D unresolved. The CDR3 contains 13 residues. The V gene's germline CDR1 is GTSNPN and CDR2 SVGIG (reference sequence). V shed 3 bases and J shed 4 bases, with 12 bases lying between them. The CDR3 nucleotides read TGTGCCTGGAGCCCTAATTTCGGCACTGAAGCTTTCTTT. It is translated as CAWSPNFGTEAFF.

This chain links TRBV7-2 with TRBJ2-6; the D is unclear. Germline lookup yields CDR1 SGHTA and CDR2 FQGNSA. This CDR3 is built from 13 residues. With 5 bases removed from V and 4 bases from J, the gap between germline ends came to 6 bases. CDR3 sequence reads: CASSVLGANVLTF. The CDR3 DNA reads TGTGCCAGCAGCGTTCTGGGGGCCAACGTCCTGACTTTC. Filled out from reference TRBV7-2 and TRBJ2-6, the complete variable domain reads GAGVSQSPSNKVTEKGKDVELRCDPISGHTALYWYRQSLGQGLEFLIYFQGNSAPDKSGLPSDRFSAERTGGSVSTLTIQRTQQEDSAVYLCASSVLGANVLTFGAGSRLTVL.

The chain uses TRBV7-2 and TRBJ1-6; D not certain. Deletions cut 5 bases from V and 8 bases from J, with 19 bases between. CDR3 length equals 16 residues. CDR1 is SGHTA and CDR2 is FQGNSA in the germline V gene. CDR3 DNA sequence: TGTGCCAGCAGCCCTAACCTAGGTCGGGTGCATTCACCCCTCCACTTT. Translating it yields CASSPNLGRVHSPLHF.

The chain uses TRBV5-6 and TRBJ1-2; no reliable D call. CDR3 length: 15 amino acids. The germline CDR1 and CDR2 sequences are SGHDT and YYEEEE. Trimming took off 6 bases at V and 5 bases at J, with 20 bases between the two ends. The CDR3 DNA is TGTGCCAGCACCCCGTTGGGAGCCGGAGCTTATGGCTACACCTTC. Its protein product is CASTPLGAGAYGYTF.

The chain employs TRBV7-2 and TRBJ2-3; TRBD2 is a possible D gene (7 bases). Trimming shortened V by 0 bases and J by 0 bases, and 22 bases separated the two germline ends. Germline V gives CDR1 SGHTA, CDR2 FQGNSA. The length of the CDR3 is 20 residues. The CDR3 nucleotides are TGTGCCAGCAGCTTAGCCCCTAGGGGGGGCCTGGGTTCTAGCACAGATACGCAGTATTTT. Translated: CASSLAPRGGLGSSTDTQYF.

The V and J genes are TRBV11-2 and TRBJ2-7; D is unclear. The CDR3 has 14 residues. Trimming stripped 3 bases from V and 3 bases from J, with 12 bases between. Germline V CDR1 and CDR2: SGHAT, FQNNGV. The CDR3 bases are TGTGCCAGCAGCTTTGCTGGGCAGGTCTACGAGCAGTACTTC. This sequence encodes CASSFAGQVYEQYF.

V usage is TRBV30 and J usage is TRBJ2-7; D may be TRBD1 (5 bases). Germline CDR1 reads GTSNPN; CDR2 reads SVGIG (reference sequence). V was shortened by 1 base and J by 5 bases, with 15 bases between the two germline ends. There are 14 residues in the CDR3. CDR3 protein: CAWSEAAGPHEQYF. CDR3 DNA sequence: TGTGCCTGGAGTGAGGCAGCAGGGCCCCACGAGCAGTACTTC.

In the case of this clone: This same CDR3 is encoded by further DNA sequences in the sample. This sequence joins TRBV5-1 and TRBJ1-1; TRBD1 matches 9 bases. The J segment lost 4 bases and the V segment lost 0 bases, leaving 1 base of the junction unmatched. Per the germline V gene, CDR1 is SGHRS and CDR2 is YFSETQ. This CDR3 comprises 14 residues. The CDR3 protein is CASSLVTGGTEAFF. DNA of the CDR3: TGCGCCAGCAGCTTGGTGACAGGGGGCACTGAAGCTTTCTTT. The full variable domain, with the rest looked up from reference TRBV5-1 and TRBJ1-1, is KAGVTQTPRYLIKTRGQQVTLSCSPISGHRSVSWYQQTPGQGLQFLFEYFSETQRNKGNFPGRFSGRQFSNSRSEMNVSTLELGDSALYLCASSLVTGGTEAFFGQGTRLTVV.

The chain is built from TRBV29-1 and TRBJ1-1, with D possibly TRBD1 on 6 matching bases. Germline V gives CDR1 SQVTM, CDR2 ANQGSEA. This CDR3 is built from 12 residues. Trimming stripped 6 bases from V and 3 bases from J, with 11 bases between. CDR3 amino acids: CSVGTFDTEAFF. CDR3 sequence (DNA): TGCAGCGTCGGGACATTCGACACTGAAGCTTTCTTT. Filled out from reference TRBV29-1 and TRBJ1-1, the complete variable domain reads SAVISQKPSRDICQRGTSLTIQCQVDSQVTMMFWYRQQPGQSLTLIATANQGSEATYESGFVIDKFPISRPNLTFSTLTVSNMSPEDSSIYLCSVGTFDTEAFFGQGTRLTVV.

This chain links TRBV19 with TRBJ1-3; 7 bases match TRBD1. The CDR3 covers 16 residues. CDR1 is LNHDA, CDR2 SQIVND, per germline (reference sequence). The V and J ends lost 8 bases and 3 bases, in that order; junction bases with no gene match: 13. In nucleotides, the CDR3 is TGTGCCAGTGCTCTTCTGGACAGGAGAGGTGGAAACACCATATATTTT. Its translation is CASALLDRRGGNTIYF.

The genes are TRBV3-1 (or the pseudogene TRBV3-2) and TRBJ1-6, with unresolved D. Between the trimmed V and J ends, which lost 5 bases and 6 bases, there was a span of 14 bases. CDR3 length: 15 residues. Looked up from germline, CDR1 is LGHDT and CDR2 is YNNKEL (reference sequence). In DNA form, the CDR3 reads TGTGCCAGCAGCGCAAGGGTTGAGGGTAATTCACCCCTCCACTTT. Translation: CASSARVEGNSPLHF.

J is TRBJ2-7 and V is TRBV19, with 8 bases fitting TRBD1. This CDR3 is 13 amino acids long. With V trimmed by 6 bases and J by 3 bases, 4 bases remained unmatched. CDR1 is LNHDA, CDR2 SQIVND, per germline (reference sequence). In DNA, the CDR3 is TGTGCCAGTAGCGGACAGGGTGTCTACGAGCAGTACTTC. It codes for CASSGQGVYEQYF.

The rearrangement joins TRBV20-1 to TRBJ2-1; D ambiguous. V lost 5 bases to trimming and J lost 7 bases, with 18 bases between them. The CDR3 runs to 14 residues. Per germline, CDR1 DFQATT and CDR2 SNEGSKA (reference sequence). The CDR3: CSAGGGSWRNEQFF. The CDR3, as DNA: TGCAGTGCTGGTGGTGGAAGTTGGCGGAATGAGCAGTTCTTC.

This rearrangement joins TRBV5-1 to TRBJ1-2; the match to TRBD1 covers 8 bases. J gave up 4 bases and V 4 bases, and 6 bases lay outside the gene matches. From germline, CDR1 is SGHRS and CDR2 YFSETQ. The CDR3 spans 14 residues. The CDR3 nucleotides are TGCGCCAGCAGCCGACAGGGGAGAGCCTATGGCTACACCTTC. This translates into CASSRQGRAYGYTF.

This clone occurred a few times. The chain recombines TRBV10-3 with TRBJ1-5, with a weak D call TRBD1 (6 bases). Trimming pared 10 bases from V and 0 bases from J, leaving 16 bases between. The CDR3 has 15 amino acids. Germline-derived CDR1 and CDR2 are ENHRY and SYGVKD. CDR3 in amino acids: CATGQIPNSNQPQHF. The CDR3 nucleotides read TGTGCCACGGGACAAATACCTAATAGCAATCAGCCCCAGCATTTT.

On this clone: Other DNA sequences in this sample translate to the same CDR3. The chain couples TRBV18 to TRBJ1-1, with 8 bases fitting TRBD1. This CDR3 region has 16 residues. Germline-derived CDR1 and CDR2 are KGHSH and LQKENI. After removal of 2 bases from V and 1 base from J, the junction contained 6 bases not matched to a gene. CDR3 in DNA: TGTGCCAGCTCACCATCCGCAGGGGGCGGGAACACTGAAGCTTTCTTT. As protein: CASSPSAGGGNTEAFF.

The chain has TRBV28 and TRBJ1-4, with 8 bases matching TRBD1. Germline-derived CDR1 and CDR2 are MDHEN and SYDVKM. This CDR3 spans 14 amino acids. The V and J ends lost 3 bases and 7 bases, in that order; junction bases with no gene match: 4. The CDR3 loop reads CASSFRGRSEKLFF. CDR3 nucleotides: TGTGCCAGCAGTTTCAGGGGGCGATCTGAAAAACTGTTTTTT.

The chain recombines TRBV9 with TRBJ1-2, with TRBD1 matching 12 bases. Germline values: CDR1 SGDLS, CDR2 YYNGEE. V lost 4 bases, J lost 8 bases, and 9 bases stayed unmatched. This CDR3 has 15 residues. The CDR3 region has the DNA TGTGCCAGCAGCCCCAGGGGACAGGGGGCATCGGGCTACACCTTC. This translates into CASSPRGQGASGYTF. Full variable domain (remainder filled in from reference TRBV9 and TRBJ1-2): DSGVTQTPKHLITATGQRVTLRCSPRSGDLSVYWYQQSLDQGLQFLIQYYNGEERAKGNILERFSAQQFPDLHSELNLSSLELGDSALYFCASSPRGQGASGYTFGSGTRLTVV.

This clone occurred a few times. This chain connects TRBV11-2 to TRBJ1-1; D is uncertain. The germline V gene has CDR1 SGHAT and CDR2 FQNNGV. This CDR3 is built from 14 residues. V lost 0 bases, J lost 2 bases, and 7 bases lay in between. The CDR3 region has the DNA TGTGCCAGCAGCTTAGAGACATCCAACACTGAAGCTTTCTTT. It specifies CASSLETSNTEAFF.